The next 18 T cell receptor beta chains were all read from a single sample in a study of shared clonotypes between healthy human individuals. Measured with immunoSEQ multiplex PCR; TCRdb has only the in-frame clones, and not every one. There are roughly 1,000,000 clones in the sample; approximately 80% occur only once, and 0.52% lies in the top ten. What was sequenced was memory CD4+ T cells from PBMCs. This sample's subset: CD45RA-negative fraction. Every receptor here comes from a man between 18 and 35 years old in good health. Some clones in this sample may be carry-over from other donors' samples.

About this clone itself: The sample holds other DNA sequences that translate to the same CDR3. The rearrangement uses TRBV14 and TRBJ1-5; D ambiguous. The V gene's germline CDR1 is SGHDN and CDR2 FVKESK. V gave up 1 base and J gave up 6 bases, with 7 bases separating them. This CDR3 has 13 amino acids. CDR3 sequence (DNA): TGTGCCAGCAGCCAAGGGGAGGGTCAGCCCCAGCATTTT. Translation gives CASSQGEGQPQHF.

This clone occurred a few times. V is TRBV27 and J is TRBJ2-7; a possible D gene is TRBD2 (5 bases). The germline V gene has CDR1 MNHEY and CDR2 SMNVEV (reference sequence). The CDR3 spans 15 residues. The V end lost 2 bases, the J end lost 2 bases, and 13 bases lay between the germline ends. The CDR3: CASSLGGSSTYEQYF. The CDR3 DNA reads as TGTGCCAGCAGTTTAGGAGGCTCCTCAACCTACGAGCAGTACTTC.

Regarding this clone: The junction does not match germline at one end; this may be a read error. Other DNA sequences from this sample encode an identical CDR3 as well. The J gene is TRBJ1-1, the V gene TRBV29-1; TRBD1 is a possible D gene (5 bases). This CDR3 has 13 residues. Per the germline V gene, CDR1 is SQVTM and CDR2 is ANQGSEA. This CDR3 reads CSAAGQMNTEAFF. CDR3 bases: TGCAGCGCGGCGGGGCAGATGAACACTGAGGCTTTCTTT. Variable domain in full (rest from reference TRBV29-1 and TRBJ1-1): SAVISQKPSRDICQRGTSLTIQCQVDSQVTMMFWYRQQPGQSLTLIATANQGSEATYESGFVIDKFPISRPNLTFSTLTVSNMSPEDSSIYLCSAAGQMNTEAFFGQGTRLTVV.

Written as DNA, the CDR3 is TGCGCCAGCACCCCGGGAGTAACCAGGGAGCAGTACTTC. It encodes CASTPGVTREQYF. The chain joins TRBV10-2 to TRBJ2-7; D perhaps matches TRBD2 (6 bases). The CDR3 totals 13 residues. Trimming shortened V by 7 bases and J by 7 bases, and 17 bases separated the two germline ends. Per germline, CDR1 WSHSY and CDR2 SAAADI.

Concerning this clone itself: This is likely an artifact of a read error, given a far larger clone one base away. Here the CDR3 reads CASSPRQNTEAFF. For the CDR3, the DNA is TGTGCCAGCAGCCCCAGACAGAACACTGAAGCTTTCTTT. The gene calls are TRBV5-4 and TRBJ1-1; D call uncertain. The CDR3 has 13 residues. Germline V gene data show CDR1 as SGHNT and CDR2 as YYREEE (reference sequence). Trimming pared 4 bases from V and 1 base from J, leaving 8 bases between.

The chain is built from TRBV18 and TRBJ2-7, with D perhaps matching TRBD2 (5 bases). Trimming took 7 bases from V and 3 from J, leaving 7 bases between them. The CDR3 totals 11 residues. Germline loops: CDR1 KGHSH, CDR2 LQKENI. The CDR3 reads CASLRDYEQYF. The CDR3 DNA reads as TGTGCCAGCTTACGGGACTACGAGCAGTACTTC.

The chain carries TRBV7-3 and TRBJ2-1, with D tentatively TRBD2 (6 bases). The CDR3 has 15 amino acids. Germline-derived CDR1 and CDR2 are SGHTA and FQGTGA. Trimming cost V 5 bases and J 0 bases, with 11 bases left between them. CDR3 DNA sequence: TGTGCCAGCAGCCTGGGACTCCCCTCCTACAATGAGCAGTTCTTC. Encoded protein: CASSLGLPSYNEQFF.

The V and J genes are TRBV19 and TRBJ1-1, with 7 nucleotides matching TRBD1. V shed 6 bases and J 8 bases; nucleotides not matched to a gene: 15. Germline loops: CDR1 LNHDA, CDR2 SQIVND (reference sequence). The CDR3 length is 15 residues. The CDR3 loop is CASRPGQQILAEAFF. For the CDR3, the DNA is TGTGCCAGTAGACCGGGACAGCAGATCCTGGCCGAAGCTTTCTTT.

The rearrangement links TRBV7-3 to TRBJ2-5, with a possible D match to TRBD2 (5 bases). The germline V gene encodes CDR1 SGHTA and CDR2 FQGTGA. Trimming shortened V by 3 bases and J by 5 bases, and 10 bases separated the two germline ends. The CDR3 is 13 amino acids. In nucleotides, the CDR3 is TGTGCCAGCAGCTTCACTAGTAGGGAGACCCAGTACTTC. Protein sequence: CASSFTSRETQYF.

The chain carries TRBV5-6 and TRBJ2-2; 8 nucleotides match TRBD2. The junction had 12 bases not matched to a gene; V was cut back by 1 base and J by 4 bases. This CDR3 region has 18 residues. Germline CDR1 reads SGHDT; CDR2 reads YYEEEE. In DNA, the CDR3 is TGTGCCAGCAGCTTGACCGTCCCCGGCGGGAGGCTCACCGGGGAGCTGTTTTTT. Translated, it gives CASSLTVPGGRLTGELFF.

The gene calls are TRBV6-1 and TRBJ2-7; tentatively, D is TRBD1 (6 bases). The CDR3 totals 13 residues. V was shortened by 8 bases and J by 0 bases, with 11 bases between the two germline ends. Germline assignment: CDR1 MNHNS and CDR2 SASEGT. CDR3 bases: TGTGCCAGCCTCGGACAGAGCTCCTACGAGCAGTACTTC. This translates into CASLGQSSYEQYF.

Regarding this clone: Different DNA sequences within this sample yield the same CDR3. The V and J genes are TRBV9 and TRBJ2-1; 8 positions agree with TRBD2. This CDR3 has 15 residues. From germline, CDR1 is SGDLS and CDR2 YYNGEE. V lost 2 bases, J lost 3 bases, and 4 bases stayed unmatched. CDR3 coding DNA: TGTGCCAGCAGCGTTGGCCTAGCGGGCTACAATGAGCAGTTCTTC. It codes for CASSVGLAGYNEQFF.

This clone was detected a few times. The rearrangement links TRBV5-6 to TRBJ1-2, with 7 bases that match TRBD1. Germline loops: CDR1 SGHDT, CDR2 YYEEEE. The CDR3 is 13 residues long. The junction had 4 bases not matched to a gene; V was cut back by 4 bases and J by 4 bases. CDR3 DNA sequence: TGTGCCAGCAGCCGGGGACAGAGCTATGGCTACACCTTC. This encodes CASSRGQSYGYTF.

The DNA of the CDR3 is TGTGCCAGCAGCTTAGCAGGGACAAGCGCGACCCAGTACTTC. Translating it yields CASSLAGTSATQYF. The gene calls are TRBV11-3 and TRBJ2-5; the D gene is possibly TRBD1 (6 bases). The germline gives CDR1 SGHNT, CDR2 YENEEA. V was trimmed by 1 base and J by 7 bases, leaving 13 bases between them. This CDR3 spans 14 amino acids.

This clone was seen only a few times. The chain is built from TRBV27 and TRBJ2-7; D gene unclear. CDR3 length: 13 residues. Trimming left V 6 bases short and J 2 bases short, with 11 bases between. From germline, CDR1 is MNHEY and CDR2 SMNVEV (reference sequence). CDR3 in DNA: TGTGCCAGCAGCCGACGACCCGCCTACGAGCAGTACTTC. Translated: CASSRRPAYEQYF.

CDR3 sequence: CASSAAGRPGETQYF. In nucleotides, the CDR3 is TGTGCCAGCAGTGCGGCGGGCCGGCCGGGGGAGACCCAGTACTTC. The chain combines TRBV2 with TRBJ2-5, with a weak D call TRBD2 (5 bases). The germline V gene encodes CDR1 SNHLY and CDR2 FYNNEI. The CDR3 sequence is 15 residues long. Trimming removed 4 bases from V and 5 bases from J, with 17 bases in between.

CDR3 nucleotide sequence: TGTGCCAGCAGGACAGGGATCGTACCTGAAGCTTTCTTT. This gives the protein CASRTGIVPEAFF. This chain uses TRBV6-6 with TRBJ1-1, with 7 bases fitting TRBD1. CDR3 size: 13 residues. Germline assignment: CDR1 MNHNY and CDR2 SVGAGI (reference sequence). The V and J ends lost 6 bases and 6 bases, in that order; junction bases with no gene match: 7.

V is TRBV6-1 and J is TRBJ1-5; D remains unclear. With 4 bases removed from V and 4 bases from J, the gap between germline ends came to 8 bases. CDR3 length: 13 amino acids. CDR1 and CDR2 (germline): MNHNS, SASEGT. CDR3: CASSVRVNQPQHF. The CDR3, as DNA: TGTGCCAGCAGTGTAAGGGTAAATCAGCCCCAGCATTTT.